This T cell receptor (beta chain) was identified in a study of cytomegalovirus exposure and HLA in healthy donors. Study results and caveats: The listing of 150 to 200 TCR beta chains classed them as cytomegalovirus-associated. At a 0.05 false discovery rate, a later analysis found some 17,000 TCR beta sequences to be associated with HLA alleles. Immune exposure was documented only through CMV serostatus.

Details on this clone: What it binds is unknown.

With 60 Vbeta and 13 Jbeta primers, the PCR was carried out. Sequencing was performed with immunoSEQ multiplex PCR; in TCRdb, only in-frame clones are kept and a portion is missing. The sample lists more than 100,000 clones, approximately 85% occurring once. Germline CDR1 is MNHEY and CDR2 is SMNVEV (reference sequence). The CDR3 loop spans 14 amino acids. Unmatched junction bases numbered 6, after V lost 7 bases and J lost 0 bases. The clonotype originates from a woman between 45 and 65 years old in good health and CMV-seropositive. Sequencing was done on a sample of PBMCs. The chain employs TRBV27 and TRBJ2-7, with TRBD2 matching over 7 bases. The CDR3 sequence: CASTPSGNSYEQYF. The DNA for the CDR3 is TGTGCCAGCACCCCCAGCGGGAACTCCTACGAGCAGTACTTC.